This TCR beta chain was captured in a study of early T cells in non-severe SARS-CoV-2 infection. The germline gives CDR1 SGHKS, CDR2 YYEKEE (reference sequence). V lost 0 bases to trimming and J lost 7 bases, with 7 bases between them. The CDR3 length is 12 residues. Each CDR3 protein gets one entry after TCRdb re-called the 5' RACE reads with MiXCR. The data contain about 64,000 distinct CDR3 sequences, 20% of them singletons. The sequencing used whole blood, collected at baseline. This sequence originates from an adult who was a healthcare worker with PCR-confirmed SARS-CoV-2 infection or an uninfected control (not recorded which). The chain carries TRBV5-5 and TRBJ2-5; D ambiguous. For the CDR3, the DNA is TGTGCCAGCAGCTTGGCCGCACGGACCCAGTACTTC. This gives the protein CASSLAARTQYF. The variable domain in full, with the rest retrieved from reference TRBV5-5 and TRBJ2-5, is DAGVTQSPTHLIKTRGQQVTLRCSPISGHKSVSWYQQVLGQGPQFIFQYYEKEERGRGNFPDRFSARQFPNYSSELNVNALLLGDSALYLCASSLAARTQYFGPGTRLLVL.